The 9 T cell receptor beta chains listed next were all sequenced from one sample in a study of PD-L1 blockade in urothelial cancer. Time point given: pretreatment peripheral blood. Here immunoSEQ multiplex PCR was the method, and the copy in TCRdb shows in-frame clones only, minus some. The sample yields about 39,000 clones, roughly 90% seen once. The input for sequencing was PBMCs, taken around atezolizumab (anti-PD-L1) treatment. These receptors were obtained from a woman in her sixties with urothelial cancer.

The chain recombines TRBV28 with TRBJ1-5, with 7 bases aligning to TRBD1. Germline CDR1 is MDHEN and CDR2 is SYDVKM. Trimming took 7 bases from V and 2 from J; bases not matched to a gene: 8. The CDR3 loop spans 15 amino acids. DNA of the CDR3: TGTGCCAGCACCTCACAGGGGAATGGCAATCAGCCCCAGCATTTT. Amino acids: CASTSQGNGNQPQHF.

This clone appeared a few times. The J gene is TRBJ2-7, the V gene TRBV7-9; TRBD2 aligns across 13 bases. The CDR3 is 15 amino acids. V shed 3 bases, J shed 5 bases, and the junction held 4 bases outside the gene matches. Germline CDR1 and CDR2: SEHNR and FQNEAQ (reference sequence). The DNA of the CDR3 is TGTGCCAGCAGCTTGGGGGGACTAGCGGGAAACGAGCAGTACTTC. Protein: CASSLGGLAGNEQYF. The full variable domain, rest sourced from reference TRBV7-9 and TRBJ2-7, is DTGVSQNPRHKITKRGQNVTFRCDPISEHNRLYWYRQTLGQGPEFLTYFQNEAQLEKSRLLSDRFSAERPKGSFSTLEIQRTEQGDSAMYLCASSLGGLAGNEQYFGPGTRLTVT.

This clone was recorded only once. CDR3 protein: CASNSALMRSTGELFF. DNA of the CDR3: TGTGCCAGCAACTCGGCCCTAATGAGGTCCACCGGGGAGCTGTTTTTT. V usage is TRBV11-2 and J usage is TRBJ2-2, with D unresolved. The CDR3 totals 16 residues. CDR1 and CDR2 (germline): SGHAT, FQNNGV. V gave up 7 bases and J gave up 4 bases, with 19 bases separating them. The full variable domain, in which reference TRBV11-2 and TRBJ2-2 provide the parts outside the CDR3, is EAGVAQSPRYKIIEKRQSVAFWCNPISGHATLYWYQQILGQGPKLLIQFQNNGVVDDSQLPKDRFSAERLKGVDSTLKIQPAKLEDSAVYLCASNSALMRSTGELFFGEGSRLTVL.

This clone was seen more than once but under ten times. This rearrangement joins TRBV9 to TRBJ1-1; D gene ambiguous. V lost 2 bases, J lost 1 base, and 9 bases lay in between. The CDR3 extends over 14 amino acids. Germline V gives CDR1 SGDLS, CDR2 YYNGEE. In DNA form, the CDR3 reads TGTGCCAGCAGCGTGGGCTTCGGGAACACTGAAGCTTTCTTT. It specifies CASSVGFGNTEAFF. The full variable domain, in which reference TRBV9 and TRBJ1-1 provide the parts outside the CDR3, is DSGVTQTPKHLITATGQRVTLRCSPRSGDLSVYWYQQSLDQGLQFLIQYYNGEERAKGNILERFSAQQFPDLHSELNLSSLELGDSALYFCASSVGFGNTEAFFGQGTRLTVV.

The rearrangement joins TRBV5-1 to TRBJ2-7, with 9 bases identical to TRBD1. The junction had 2 bases not matched to a gene; V was cut back by 4 bases and J by 0 bases. Germline V gene lookup returns CDR1 SGHRS and CDR2 YFSETQ. This CDR3 is built from 14 residues. The CDR3 region is CASSRTGDSYEQYF. The CDR3 nucleotides are TGCGCCAGCAGCCGGACAGGGGACTCCTACGAGCAGTACTTC.

The chain recombines TRBV28 with TRBJ2-3, with 9 positions matching TRBD1. The V gene's germline CDR1 is MDHEN and CDR2 SYDVKM. The ends lost 8 bases at V and 2 bases at J; junction bases unmatched: 20. The CDR3 totals 19 residues. CDR3 sequence reads: CASLGQGETRYVDTDTQYF. CDR3 DNA sequence: TGTGCCAGCTTGGGACAGGGCGAAACCAGATACGTCGACACAGATACGCAGTATTTT.

The V and J genes are TRBV6-6 and TRBJ1-2, with TRBD1 as a possible D gene (5 bases). CDR1 and CDR2 from the germline V gene are MNHNY and SVGAGI (reference sequence). V was trimmed by 2 bases and J by 6 bases, leaving 16 bases between them. The CDR3 spans 15 residues. DNA for the CDR3: TGTGCCAGCAGTTACGACCCCGGGGAGGACAATGGCTACACCTTC. It translates to CASSYDPGEDNGYTF.

This sequence joins TRBV28 and TRBJ1-5, with D maybe TRBD1 (6 bases). CDR1 and CDR2 (germline): MDHEN, SYDVKM. V lost 6 bases, J lost 4 bases, and 10 bases lay in between. The CDR3 spans 13 residues. CDR3 bases: TGTGCCAGCAGACAGGGCTGGAATCAGCCCCAGCATTTT. Its translation is CASRQGWNQPQHF.

The chain employs TRBV7-6 and TRBJ1-2, with D hard to call. This CDR3 comprises 16 residues. V gave up 1 base and J gave up 0 bases, with 12 bases separating them. Germline V gene data show CDR1 as SGHVS and CDR2 as FNYEAQ. DNA for the CDR3: TGTGCCAGCAGCTTAGGGGCGAGGGCCTCTAACTATGGCTACACCTTC. It yields the protein CASSLGARASNYGYTF.